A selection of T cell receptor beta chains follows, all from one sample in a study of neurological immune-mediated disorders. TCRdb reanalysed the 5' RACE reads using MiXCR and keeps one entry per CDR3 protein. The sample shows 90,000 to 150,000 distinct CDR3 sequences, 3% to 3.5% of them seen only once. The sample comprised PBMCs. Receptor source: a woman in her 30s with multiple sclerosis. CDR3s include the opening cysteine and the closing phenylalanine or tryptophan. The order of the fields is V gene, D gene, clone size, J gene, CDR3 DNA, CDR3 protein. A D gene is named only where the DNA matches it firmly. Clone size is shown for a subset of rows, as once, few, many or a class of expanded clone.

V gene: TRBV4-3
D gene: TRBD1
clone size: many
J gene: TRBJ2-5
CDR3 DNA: TGCGCCAGCAGCCAAGATCTTGGACAGGGTAGGGACCAGTACTTC
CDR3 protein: CASSQDLGQGRDQYF

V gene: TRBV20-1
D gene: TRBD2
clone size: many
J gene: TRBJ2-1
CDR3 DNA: TGCAGTGCTAGAGAACCCGGGACTAGCGGGAGGGGTAATGAGCAGTTCTTC
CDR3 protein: CSAREPGTSGRGNEQFF

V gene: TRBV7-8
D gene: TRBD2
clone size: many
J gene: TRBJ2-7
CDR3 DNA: TGTGCCAGCAGCCAGACTAGCGGGAGAGGCGAGCAGTACTTC
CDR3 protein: CASSQTSGRGEQYF

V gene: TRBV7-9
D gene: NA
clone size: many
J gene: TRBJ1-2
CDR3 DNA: TGTGCCGGCACGGTCATGGCAGTCTATGGCTACACCTTC
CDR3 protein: CAGTVMAVYGYTF

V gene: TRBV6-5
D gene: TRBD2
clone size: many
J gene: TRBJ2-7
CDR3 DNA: TGTGCCAGCAGTAATAGCGGGAAGTACGAGCAGTACTTC
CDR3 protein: CASSNSGKYEQYF

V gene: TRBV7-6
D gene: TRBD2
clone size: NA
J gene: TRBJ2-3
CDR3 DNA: TGTGCCAGCAGCCCCAGACTAGCGGGAGTATCGGGAGATACGCAGTATTTT
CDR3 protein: CASSPRLAGVSGDTQYF

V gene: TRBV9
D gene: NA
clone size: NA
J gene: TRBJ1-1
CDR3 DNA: TGTGCAAGCAGCGTAACTGGGTGGGGTAATACTGAAGCTTTCTTT
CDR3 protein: CASSVTGWGNTEAFF

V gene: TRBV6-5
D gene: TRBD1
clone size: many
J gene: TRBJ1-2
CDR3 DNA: TGTGCCAGCAGTCTTGGACCCCAGGGGGCTGGTGGCTACACCTTC
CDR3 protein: CASSLGPQGAGGYTF

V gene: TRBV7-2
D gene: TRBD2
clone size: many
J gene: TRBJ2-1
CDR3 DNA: TGTGCCAGCAGCCCTCAGACTAGCGGGATCGGTAGTGAGCAGTTCTTC
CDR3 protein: CASSPQTSGIGSEQFF

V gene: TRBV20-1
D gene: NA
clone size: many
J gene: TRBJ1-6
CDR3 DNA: TGCAGTGCTAGGACTAGGGCAGGGGTTACACCCCTCCACTTT
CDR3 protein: CSARTRAGVTPLHF

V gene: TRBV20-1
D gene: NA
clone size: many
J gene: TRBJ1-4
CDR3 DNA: TGCAGTGCTAGGGGACCGGGCCTAAGCCCTGAAAAACTGTTTTTT
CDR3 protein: CSARGPGLSPEKLFF

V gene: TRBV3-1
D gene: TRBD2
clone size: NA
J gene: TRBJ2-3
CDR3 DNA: TGCGCCAGCAGCCAAGTTCCGGGAGGGGTAGCAGATACGCAGTATTTT
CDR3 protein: CASSQVPGGVADTQYF

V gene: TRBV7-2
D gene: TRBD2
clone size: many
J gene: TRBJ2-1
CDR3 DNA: TGTGCCAGCAGCCCACTGAAAAGCGGGGTTTACAATGAGCAGTTCTTC
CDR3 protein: CASSPLKSGVYNEQFF

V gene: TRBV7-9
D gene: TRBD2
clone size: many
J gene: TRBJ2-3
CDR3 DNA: TGTGCCAGCAGCGCCGGACTAGCGGGGTATGTGGCTACGCAGTATTTT
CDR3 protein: CASSAGLAGYVATQYF

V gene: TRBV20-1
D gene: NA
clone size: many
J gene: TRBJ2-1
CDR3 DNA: TGCAGTGCTAGCGGTAGCGATGAGCAGTTCTTC
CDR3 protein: CSASGSDEQFF

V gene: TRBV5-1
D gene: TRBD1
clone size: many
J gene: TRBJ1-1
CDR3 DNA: TGCGCCAGCGGGGACAGGGTGAACACTGAAGCTTTCTTT
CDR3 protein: CASGDRVNTEAFF

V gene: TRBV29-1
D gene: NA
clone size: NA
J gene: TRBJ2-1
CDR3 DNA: TGCAGCGTTGAAGACCCGTCCCGGGTGTCCTACAATGAGCAGTTCTTC
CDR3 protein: CSVEDPSRVSYNEQFF

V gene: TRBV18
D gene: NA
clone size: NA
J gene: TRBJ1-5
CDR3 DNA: TGTGCCAGCTCACCGGCCGGTATCAATCAGCCCCAGCATTTT
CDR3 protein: CASSPAGINQPQHF

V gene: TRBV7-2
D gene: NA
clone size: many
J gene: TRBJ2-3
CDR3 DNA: TGTGCCAGCAGCTACACCCCCACAGGGTTTCTCACAGATACGCAGTATTTT
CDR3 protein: CASSYTPTGFLTDTQYF

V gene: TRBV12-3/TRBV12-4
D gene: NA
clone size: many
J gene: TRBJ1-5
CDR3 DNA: TGTGCCAGCAGTTTCACCTGGGACAGCAATCAGCCCCAGCATTTT
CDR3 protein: CASSFTWDSNQPQHF

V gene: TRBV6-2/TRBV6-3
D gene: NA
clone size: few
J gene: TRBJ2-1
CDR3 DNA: TGTGCCAGCAAGTGGGGCCGCTCCTACAATGAGCAGTTCTTC
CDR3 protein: CASKWGRSYNEQFF

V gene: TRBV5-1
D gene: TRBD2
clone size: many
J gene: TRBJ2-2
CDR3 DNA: TGCGCCAGCAGCGCAAGACTAGCGGGTACCGGGGAGCTGTTTTTT
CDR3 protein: CASSARLAGTGELFF

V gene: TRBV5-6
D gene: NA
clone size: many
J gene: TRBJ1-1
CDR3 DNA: TGTGCCAGCAGCCCCGGAGTGTACATCACTGAAGCTTTCTTT
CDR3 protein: CASSPGVYITEAFF

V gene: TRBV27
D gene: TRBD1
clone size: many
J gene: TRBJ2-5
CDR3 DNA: TGTGCCAGCAGTTCAGGGGGTTTTCCTAATCGAAACCAAGAGACCCAGTACTTC
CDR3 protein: CASSSGGFPNRNQETQYF

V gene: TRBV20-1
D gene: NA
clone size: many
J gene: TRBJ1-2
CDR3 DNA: TGCAGTGCTAGAGCCCAAAACCAGGGTGGTCGCGGCTACACCTTC
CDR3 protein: CSARAQNQGGRGYTF

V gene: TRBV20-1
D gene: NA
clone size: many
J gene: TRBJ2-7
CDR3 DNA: TGCAGTGCTGTGGCACAGTGGGAACACGAGCAGTACTTC
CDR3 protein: CSAVAQWEHEQYF

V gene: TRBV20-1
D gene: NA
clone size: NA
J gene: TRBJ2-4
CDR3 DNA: TGCAGTGCTACCTTAGGAGGGGAAAACATTCAGTACTTC
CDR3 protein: CSATLGGENIQYF

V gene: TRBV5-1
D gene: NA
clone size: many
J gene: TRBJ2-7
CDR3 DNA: TGCGCCAGCAGCCCCGACCGTATCTCCTACGAGCAGTACTTC
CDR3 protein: CASSPDRISYEQYF

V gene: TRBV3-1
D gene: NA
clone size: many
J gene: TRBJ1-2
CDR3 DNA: TGTGCCAGCAGCCAAGCAGGGGACCTTGGCTATGGCTACACCTTC
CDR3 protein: CASSQAGDLGYGYTF

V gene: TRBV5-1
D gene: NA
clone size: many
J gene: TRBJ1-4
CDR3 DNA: TGCGCCAGCAGCGGCGGGGCAAATGAAAAACTGTTTTTT
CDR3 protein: CASSGGANEKLFF

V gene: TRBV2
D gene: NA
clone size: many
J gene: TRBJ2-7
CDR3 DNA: TGTGCCAGCATGATGGGAACAGGACTCTCCTACGAGCAGTACTTC
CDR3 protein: CASMMGTGLSYEQYF

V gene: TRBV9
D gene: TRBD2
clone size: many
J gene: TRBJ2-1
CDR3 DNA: TGTGCCAGCAGCGTGGGACTAGCGGGAGGGGAACAGTTCTTC
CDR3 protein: CASSVGLAGGEQFF

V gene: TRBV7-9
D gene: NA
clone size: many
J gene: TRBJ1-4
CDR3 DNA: TGTGCCAGCAGCTTGGGGGCGACTAATGAAAAACTGTTTTTT
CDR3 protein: CASSLGATNEKLFF

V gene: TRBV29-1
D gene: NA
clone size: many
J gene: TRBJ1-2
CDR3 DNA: TGCAGCGTTGAATACAAGGGCTATGGCTACACCTTC
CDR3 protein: CSVEYKGYGYTF

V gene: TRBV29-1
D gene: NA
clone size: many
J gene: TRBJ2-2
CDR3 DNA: TGCAGCGTGGGAGGTCGGACCCAAGGGGCCGGGGAGCTGTTTTTT
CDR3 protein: CSVGGRTQGAGELFF

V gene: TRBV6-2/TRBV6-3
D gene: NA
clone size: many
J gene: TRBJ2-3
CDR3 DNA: TGTGCCAGCAGACGTGAGGACTCGTCCTTCGATACGCAGTATTTT
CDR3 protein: CASRREDSSFDTQYF

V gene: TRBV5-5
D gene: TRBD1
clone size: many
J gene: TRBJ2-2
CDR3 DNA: TGTGCCAGCAGCCCGGACAGGCGCGGGGAGCTGTTTTTT
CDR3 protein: CASSPDRRGELFF

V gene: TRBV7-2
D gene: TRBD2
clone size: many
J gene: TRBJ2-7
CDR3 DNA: TGTGCCAGCACTCGAACCGGGACTAGGGCCGACGAGCAGTACTTC
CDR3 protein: CASTRTGTRADEQYF

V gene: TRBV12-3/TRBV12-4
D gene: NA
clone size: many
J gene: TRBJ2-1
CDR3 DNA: TGTGCCAGCAGGCAGACTAGCCACCAGGGGAATGAGCAGTTCTTC
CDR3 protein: CASRQTSHQGNEQFF

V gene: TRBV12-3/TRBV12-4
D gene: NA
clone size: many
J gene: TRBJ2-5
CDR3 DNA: TGTGCCAGCAGTTTAGCTAGGGTGGAGACCCAGTACTTC
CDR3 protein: CASSLARVETQYF

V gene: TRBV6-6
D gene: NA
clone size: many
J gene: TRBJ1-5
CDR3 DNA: TGTGCCAGCAGTTACGGTGAAGGGGCCAATCAGCCCCAGCATTTT
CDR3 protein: CASSYGEGANQPQHF

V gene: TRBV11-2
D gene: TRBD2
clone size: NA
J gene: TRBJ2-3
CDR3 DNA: TGTGCCAGCAGCCCCCTTCCGGGACTAACGGGTGATACGCAGTATTTT
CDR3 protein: CASSPLPGLTGDTQYF

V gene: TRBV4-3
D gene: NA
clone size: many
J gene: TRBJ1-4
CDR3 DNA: TGCGCCAGCAGCCACGGGGGGACAAGTAATGAAAAACTGTTTTTT
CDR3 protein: CASSHGGTSNEKLFF

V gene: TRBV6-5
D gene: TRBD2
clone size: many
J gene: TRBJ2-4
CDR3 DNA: TGTGCCAGCAGTTCGGGACTAGGACAGAGAGCCAAAAACATTCAGTACTTC
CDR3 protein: CASSSGLGQRAKNIQYF

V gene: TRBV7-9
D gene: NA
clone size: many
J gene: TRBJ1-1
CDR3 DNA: TGTGCCAGCAGCTCCCGTGGCCACTCGAACACTGAAGCTTTCTTT
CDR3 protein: CASSSRGHSNTEAFF

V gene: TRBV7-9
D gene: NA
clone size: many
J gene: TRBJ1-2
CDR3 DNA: TGTGCCAGCAGCAGCAGGGTCGGAATTGGGGGCTACACCTTC
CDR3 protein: CASSSRVGIGGYTF

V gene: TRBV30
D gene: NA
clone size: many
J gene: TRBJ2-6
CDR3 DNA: TGTGTGGTCGGGGCCAACGTCCTGACTTTC
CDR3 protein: CVVGANVLTF

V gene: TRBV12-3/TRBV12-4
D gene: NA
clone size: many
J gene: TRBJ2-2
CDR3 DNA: TGTGCCAGCAAACCCGACCCCAACCTAGGGGAGCTGTTTTTT
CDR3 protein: CASKPDPNLGELFF

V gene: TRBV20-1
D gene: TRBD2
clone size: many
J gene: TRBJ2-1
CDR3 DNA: TGCAGTGCTTCCCGGTTAGCGGGAGTGGATGAGCAGTTCTTC
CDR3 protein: CSASRLAGVDEQFF

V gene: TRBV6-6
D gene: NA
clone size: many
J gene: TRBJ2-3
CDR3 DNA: TGTGCCAGCAGCCGTCGCACAGATACGCAGTATTTT
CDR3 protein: CASSRRTDTQYF

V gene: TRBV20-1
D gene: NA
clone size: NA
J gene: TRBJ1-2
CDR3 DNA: TGCAGTGACGCTGAGGGGTTTGACTATGGCTACACCTTC
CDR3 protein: CSDAEGFDYGYTF

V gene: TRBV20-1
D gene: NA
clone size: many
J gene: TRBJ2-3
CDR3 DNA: TGCAGTGCTAGTCAGTCTCGGGCTGGAGATACGCAGTATTTT
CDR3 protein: CSASQSRAGDTQYF

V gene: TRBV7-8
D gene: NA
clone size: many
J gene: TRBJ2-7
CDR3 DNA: TGTGCCAGCAGCACCCCGGGACAAGTTTACGAGCAGTACTTC
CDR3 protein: CASSTPGQVYEQYF

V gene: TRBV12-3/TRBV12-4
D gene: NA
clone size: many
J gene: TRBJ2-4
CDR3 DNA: TGTGCCAGCAGCCCCAAACGCGCCAAAAACATTCAGTACTTC
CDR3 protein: CASSPKRAKNIQYF

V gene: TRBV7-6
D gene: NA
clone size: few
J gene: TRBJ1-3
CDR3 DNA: TGTGCCAGCAGCCCAACACCCAGTAGCTCTGGAAACACCATATATTTT
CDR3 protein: CASSPTPSSSGNTIYF

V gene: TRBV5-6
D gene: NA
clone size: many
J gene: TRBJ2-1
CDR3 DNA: TGTGCCAGCAGCGAAATAAAACAGAAAAGCTCCTACAATGAGCAGTTCTTC
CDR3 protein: CASSEIKQKSSYNEQFF

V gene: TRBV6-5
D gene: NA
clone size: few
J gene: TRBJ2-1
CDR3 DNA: TGTGCCAGCAGAGGGGACGGCGGAGAGCAGTTCTTC
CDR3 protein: CASRGDGGEQFF

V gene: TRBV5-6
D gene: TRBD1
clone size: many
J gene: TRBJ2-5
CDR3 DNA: TGTGCCAGCAGCCCGGACAGGGTTAAGACCCAGTACTTC
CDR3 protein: CASSPDRVKTQYF

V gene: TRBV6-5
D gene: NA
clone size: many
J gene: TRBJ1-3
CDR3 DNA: TGTGCCAGCAGTTCCAGGGTTTTCTCCTCTGGAAACACCATATATTTT
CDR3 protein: CASSSRVFSSGNTIYF

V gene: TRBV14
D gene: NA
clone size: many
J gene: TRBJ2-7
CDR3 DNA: TGTGCCAGCAGCCAAGATGGGTTATACTACGAGCAGTACTTC
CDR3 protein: CASSQDGLYYEQYF